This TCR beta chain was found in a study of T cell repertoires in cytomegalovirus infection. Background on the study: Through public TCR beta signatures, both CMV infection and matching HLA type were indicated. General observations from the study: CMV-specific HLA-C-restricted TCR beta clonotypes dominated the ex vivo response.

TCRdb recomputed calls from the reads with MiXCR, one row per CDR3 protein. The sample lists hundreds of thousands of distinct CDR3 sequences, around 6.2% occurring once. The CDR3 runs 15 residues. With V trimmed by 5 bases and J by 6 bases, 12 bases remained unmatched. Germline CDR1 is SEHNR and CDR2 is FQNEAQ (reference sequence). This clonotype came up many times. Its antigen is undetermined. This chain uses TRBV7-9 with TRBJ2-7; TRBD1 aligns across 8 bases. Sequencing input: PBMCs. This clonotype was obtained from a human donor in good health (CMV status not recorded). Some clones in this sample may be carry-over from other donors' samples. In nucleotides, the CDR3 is TGTGCCAGCAGCCCGCCGGGACAGGTTATACGCGAGCAGTACTTC. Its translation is CASSPPGQVIREQYF.